The entry that follows covers one TCR beta chain sequence. Its cognate antigen has yet to be identified. Base qualities are not at hand, and no much larger clone is one base apart. This sample stems from a study of T cell responses to AZD1222 COVID-19 vaccine (dated by TCRdb to the early 2020s). As for the study more broadly: AZD1222 recipients given second doses at about 4 weeks or at about 12 weeks were pooled, since spike-specific TCR depth and breadth were not found to differ between the two schedules. Enrollment into the trials was organized by age into subgroups of 18-55, 56-69 and 70-plus years, and those subgroups contained roughly 140, 27 and 60 TCR-sequenced participants, respectively. A total of approximately 230 trial participants underwent TCR sequencing, of whom around 200 received two doses of AZD1222 and some 25 received two doses of the MenACWY control vaccine. The paper's findings and limits, for the study overall: Most participants were white British and females outnumbered males, and the authors suggested that clonal diversity may have been underestimated. After two AZD1222 doses, spike-specific TCR breadth and depth were significantly higher than at day 0 and than in MenACWY recipients. The 56-69-year group was small, and its depth increase did not reach significance, likely because of low power. Vaccine-associated CD4 TCRs spanned the whole spike protein, with dominant responses in regions 160-218 and 743-854. Because no day 14 peak-response samples were available, the repertoires could be characterized only after the peak T cell response. Only five to seven AZD1222 recipients were SARS-CoV-2 seropositive at baseline, limiting conclusions about previously exposed vaccinees. Reportedly, close to half of the unique spike-specific TCRs recognized epitopes lying outside the regions that are mutated in the B.1.351 and B.1.1.7 variants.

The CDR3 runs 13 amino acids, cysteine and phenylalanine included. The retained sequence is limited to the CDR3, 39 bases, with the frame set at the first base. The V and J ends are trimmed by 3 bases and 1 base, leaving 6 bases between them. CDR1 and CDR2, per the germline V gene (reference sequence), are MNHEY and SMNVEV. The CDR3 regions of human TCRbeta chains were analyzed by immunosequencing. The paper's data handling went like this. Repertoire TCRs were checked for matches against a reference library of SARS-CoV-2-specific TCRs that had been generated using the MIRA antigen-specificity platform. Breadth meant the fraction of unique TCRs that were SARS-CoV-2-associated, whereas depth meant the fraction of total T cells that were SARS-CoV-2-associated. Using the MIRA data, each spike-specific TCR was mapped to the spike region that the TCR reacts to and placed in a CD4 or CD8 class. Log10-transformed breadth and depth values were compared by one-way ANOVA with Sidak's multiple comparisons tests. TCRdb obtained this table from immuneACCESS and retained in-frame rearrangements with V and J assigned. These tables miss some clones; where compared with another copy, unresolved V genes account for less than half of the shortfall, and the remainder is unexplained. D and trimming come from the DNA, and the V and J calls and clone size come from that table. In all, the sample holds 90,000 to 140,000 clones, and approximately 88% of those were seen once. The top ten clonotypes cover 2% to 3% of the sample.

The time point label on this specimen signifies: baseline before first vaccination. Vaccinee samples were obtained from the UK trials COV001 and COV002, which included a single-blind randomized controlled phase 2/3 trial of AZD1222 (ChAdOx1 nCoV-19) in healthy adults. Trial participant PBMC samples were collected at day 0 and day 28 after the second dose for TCRbeta chain sequencing. The sequencing used peripheral blood, collected on day 0 of AZD1222 vaccination. The TCR was taken from an adult in good health. The rearrangement joined TRBV27 to TRBJ1-1, with an unclear D gene assignment. The bases read TGTGCCAGCAGTTTTGAGTCGAACACTGAAGCTTTCTTT. It codes for CASSFESNTEAFF.